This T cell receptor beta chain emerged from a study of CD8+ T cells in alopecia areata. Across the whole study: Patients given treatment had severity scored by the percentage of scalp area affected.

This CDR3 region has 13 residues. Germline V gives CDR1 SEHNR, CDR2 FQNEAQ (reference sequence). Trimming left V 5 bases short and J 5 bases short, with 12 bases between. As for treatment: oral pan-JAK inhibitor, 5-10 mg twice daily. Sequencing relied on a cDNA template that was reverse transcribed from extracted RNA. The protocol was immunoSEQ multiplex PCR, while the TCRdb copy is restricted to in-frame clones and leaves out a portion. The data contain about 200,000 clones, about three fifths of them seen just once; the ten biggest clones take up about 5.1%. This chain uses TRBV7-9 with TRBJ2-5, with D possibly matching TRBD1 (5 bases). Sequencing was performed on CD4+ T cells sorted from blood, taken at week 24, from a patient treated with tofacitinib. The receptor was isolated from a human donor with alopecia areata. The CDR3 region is CASSRRKGETQYF. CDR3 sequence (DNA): TGTGCCAGCAGCCGCCGGAAGGGGGAGACCCAGTACTTC.